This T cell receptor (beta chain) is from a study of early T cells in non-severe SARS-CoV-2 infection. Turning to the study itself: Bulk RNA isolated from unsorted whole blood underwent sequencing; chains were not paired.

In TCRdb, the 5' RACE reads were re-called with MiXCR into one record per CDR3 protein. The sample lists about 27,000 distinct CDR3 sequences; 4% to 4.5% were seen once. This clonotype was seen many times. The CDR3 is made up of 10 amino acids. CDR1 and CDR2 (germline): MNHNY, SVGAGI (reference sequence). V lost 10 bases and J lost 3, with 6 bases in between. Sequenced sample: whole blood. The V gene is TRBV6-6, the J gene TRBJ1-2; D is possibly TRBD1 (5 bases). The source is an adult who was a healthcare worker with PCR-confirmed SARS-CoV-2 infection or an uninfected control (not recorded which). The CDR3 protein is CATGDYGYTF. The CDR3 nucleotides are TGTGCCACGGGGGACTATGGCTACACCTTC.